These T cell receptor beta chains were read from a single sample in a study of cytomegalovirus exposure and HLA in healthy donors. TCRdb's table, derived via immunoSEQ multiplex PCR, lists solely in-frame clones and lacks some. Altogether approximately 64,000 clones are present, about 89% being singletons, with the ten largest covering 1.7%. The material sequenced was PBMCs. The origin of the receptors is a woman younger than 30 in good health and CMV-seronegative. The CDR3 runs from the conserved cysteine through the conserved F or W. Fields, in order: clone size, J gene, V gene, D gene, CDR3 protein, CDR3 DNA. A D gene is named only where the DNA matches it firmly. For some rows the clone size is stated as once, few or many, or as a class when expanded; others skip it.

clone size: -; J gene: TRBJ1-2; V gene: TRBV11-1; D gene: TRBD1; CDR3 protein: CASSWDRVHGYTF; CDR3 DNA: TGTGCCAGCAGCTGGGACAGGGTCCATGGCTACACCTTC
clone size: -; J gene: TRBJ2-5; V gene: TRBV4-2; D gene: TRBD2; CDR3 protein: CASSHDGLAGLQETQYF; CDR3 DNA: TGTGCCAGCAGCCACGACGGACTAGCGGGGCTACAAGAGACCCAGTACTTC
clone size: -; J gene: TRBJ2-4; V gene: TRBV4-2; D gene: TRBD2; CDR3 protein: CASSQVGLAGGTKNIQYF; CDR3 DNA: TGTGCCAGCAGCCAAGTGGGACTAGCGGGAGGGACCAAAAACATTCAGTACTTC
clone size: -; J gene: TRBJ2-5; V gene: TRBV9; D gene: -; CDR3 protein: CASSPETQGRGETQYF; CDR3 DNA: TGTGCCAGCAGCCCCGAAACACAGGGTCGCGGGGAGACCCAGTACTTC
clone size: few; J gene: TRBJ2-2; V gene: TRBV27; D gene: TRBD2; CDR3 protein: CASSLASGLNTGELFF; CDR3 DNA: TGTGCCAGCAGTTTAGCTAGCGGTCTTAACACCGGGGAGCTGTTTTTT
clone size: -; J gene: TRBJ2-5; V gene: TRBV7-3; D gene: TRBD1; CDR3 protein: CASSVTGKETQYF; CDR3 DNA: TGTGCCAGCAGCGTGACAGGGAAAGAGACCCAGTACTTC
clone size: -; J gene: TRBJ2-7; V gene: TRBV27; D gene: -; CDR3 protein: CASSLSGTTYEQYF; CDR3 DNA: TGTGCCAGCAGTTTAAGTGGCACAACCTACGAGCAGTACTTC
clone size: -; J gene: TRBJ2-7; V gene: TRBV27; D gene: TRBD1; CDR3 protein: CASSWDSSYEQYF; CDR3 DNA: TGTGCCAGCAGCTGGGACAGCTCCTACGAGCAGTACTTC
clone size: -; J gene: TRBJ2-7; V gene: TRBV6-4; D gene: -; CDR3 protein: CASSDLSPRCSYEQYF; CDR3 DNA: TGTGCCAGCAGTGACCTGTCCCCCCGTTGCTCCTACGAGCAGTACTTC
clone size: -; J gene: TRBJ2-7; V gene: TRBV14; D gene: TRBD1; CDR3 protein: CASIVSPGTGTYEQYF; CDR3 DNA: TGTGCCAGCATCGTAAGTCCCGGGACAGGGACCTACGAGCAGTACTTC
clone size: -; J gene: TRBJ2-3; V gene: TRBV11-3; D gene: -; CDR3 protein: CASSFGFRGPAGTDTQYF; CDR3 DNA: TGTGCCAGCAGCTTCGGATTCCGGGGTCCAGCGGGCACAGATACGCAGTATTTT
clone size: -; J gene: TRBJ2-5; V gene: TRBV30; D gene: -; CDR3 protein: CAWSVSLKTQYF; CDR3 DNA: TGTGCCTGGAGTGTTAGCCTGAAGACCCAGTACTTC
clone size: -; J gene: TRBJ2-5; V gene: TRBV9; D gene: TRBD1; CDR3 protein: CASSVAPAGGIPETQYF; CDR3 DNA: TGTGCCAGCAGCGTAGCTCCGGCAGGGGGCATTCCAGAGACCCAGTACTTC
clone size: -; J gene: TRBJ2-1; V gene: TRBV7-8; D gene: -; CDR3 protein: CASSPSSSVDEQFF; CDR3 DNA: TGTGCCAGCAGCCCAAGTTCTTCGGTCGATGAGCAGTTCTTC
clone size: -; J gene: TRBJ1-5; V gene: TRBV2; D gene: -; CDR3 protein: CASRATGDQPQHF; CDR3 DNA: TGTGCCAGCAGGGCCACGGGGGATCAGCCCCAGCATTTT
clone size: -; J gene: TRBJ2-5; V gene: TRBV11-2; D gene: -; CDR3 protein: CASSLDRGAGWETQYF; CDR3 DNA: TGTGCCAGCAGCTTAGATCGGGGGGCGGGGTGGGAGACCCAGTACTTC
clone size: -; J gene: TRBJ2-1; V gene: TRBV7-2; D gene: -; CDR3 protein: CASSPIGRRGVQKGYEQFF; CDR3 DNA: TGTGCCAGCAGCCCCATAGGTCGCCGCGGGGTTCAAAAAGGGTATGAGCAGTTCTTC
clone size: few; J gene: TRBJ1-2; V gene: TRBV18; D gene: TRBD1; CDR3 protein: CASSPGTDYGYTF; CDR3 DNA: TGTGCCAGCTCACCAGGGACAGACTATGGCTACACCTTC
clone size: -; J gene: TRBJ2-7; V gene: TRBV5-6; D gene: -; CDR3 protein: CASSALGEVHEQYF; CDR3 DNA: TGTGCCAGCAGTGCACTGGGAGAGGTCCACGAGCAGTACTTC
clone size: few; J gene: TRBJ1-2; V gene: TRBV7-2; D gene: TRBD1; CDR3 protein: CASSAAQGADTF; CDR3 DNA: TGTGCCAGCAGCGCAGCTCAGGGGGCTGACACCTTC
clone size: -; J gene: TRBJ1-1; V gene: TRBV6-1; D gene: TRBD1; CDR3 protein: CASSEWTGKTEAFF; CDR3 DNA: TGTGCCAGCAGTGAATGGACAGGGAAGACTGAAGCTTTCTTT
clone size: -; J gene: TRBJ2-1; V gene: TRBV6-1; D gene: TRBD1; CDR3 protein: CASGAGTGLINEQFF; CDR3 DNA: TGTGCCAGCGGAGCCGGGACAGGGTTGATCAATGAGCAGTTCTTC
clone size: -; J gene: TRBJ2-7; V gene: TRBV6-1; D gene: TRBD2; CDR3 protein: CASSEHSGLVSYEQYF; CDR3 DNA: TGTGCCAGCAGTGAGCATTCGGGACTAGTTTCCTACGAGCAGTACTTC
clone size: -; J gene: TRBJ2-2; V gene: TRBV6-1; D gene: TRBD1; CDR3 protein: CASSPTGMRTGELFF; CDR3 DNA: TGTGCCAGCAGTCCGACAGGGATGAGGACCGGGGAGCTGTTTTTT
clone size: -; J gene: TRBJ2-7; V gene: TRBV7-2; D gene: TRBD1; CDR3 protein: CASSLGSSVGGHYEQYF; CDR3 DNA: TGTGCCAGCTCGCTCGGTTCATCGGTAGGGGGCCACTACGAGCAGTACTTC
clone size: -; J gene: TRBJ1-2; V gene: TRBV7-2; D gene: -; CDR3 protein: CASSRSAPQTYGYTF; CDR3 DNA: TGTGCCAGCAGCCGTTCAGCGCCCCAAACCTATGGCTACACCTTC
clone size: -; J gene: TRBJ2-1; V gene: TRBV4-2; D gene: TRBD2; CDR3 protein: CASSQVGSGGVSEQFF; CDR3 DNA: TGTGCCAGCAGCCAAGTTGGTAGCGGGGGGGTTAGTGAGCAGTTCTTC
clone size: -; J gene: TRBJ2-2; V gene: TRBV4-3; D gene: TRBD1; CDR3 protein: CASSGRTGAGPGELFF; CDR3 DNA: TGCGCCAGCAGCGGGAGGACAGGGGCTGGGCCCGGGGAGCTGTTTTTT
clone size: -; J gene: TRBJ2-2; V gene: TRBV14; D gene: TRBD2; CDR3 protein: CASSQVGGVTGELFF; CDR3 DNA: TGTGCCAGCAGCCAAGTCGGGGGGGTGACCGGGGAGCTGTTTTTT
clone size: -; J gene: TRBJ2-7; V gene: TRBV5-6; D gene: TRBD1; CDR3 protein: CASSSGTGGTYEQYF; CDR3 DNA: TGTGCCAGCAGTTCCGGGACAGGGGGAACCTACGAGCAGTACTTC
clone size: -; J gene: TRBJ1-1; V gene: TRBV30; D gene: TRBD1; CDR3 protein: CAWRGTGPYEAFF; CDR3 DNA: TGTGCCTGGAGGGGGACAGGGCCGTATGAAGCTTTCTTT
clone size: -; J gene: TRBJ2-4; V gene: TRBV9; D gene: TRBD2; CDR3 protein: CASSVGAGGRYIQYF; CDR3 DNA: TGTGCCAGCAGCGTAGGTGCGGGGGGGCGATACATTCAGTACTTC
clone size: -; J gene: TRBJ2-5; V gene: TRBV5-1; D gene: -; CDR3 protein: CASSFSGNQETQYF; CDR3 DNA: TGCGCCAGCAGCTTTTCAGGGAACCAAGAGACCCAGTACTTC
clone size: -; J gene: TRBJ1-2; V gene: TRBV28; D gene: -; CDR3 protein: CASSAAGAQANYGYTF; CDR3 DNA: TGTGCCAGCAGTGCCGCGGGTGCTCAAGCTAACTATGGCTACACCTTC
clone size: -; J gene: TRBJ1-2; V gene: TRBV7-6; D gene: TRBD1; CDR3 protein: CASSLLSGQGNYGYTF; CDR3 DNA: TGTGCCAGCAGCTTACTCTCGGGACAGGGCAACTATGGCTACACCTTC
clone size: -; J gene: TRBJ1-3; V gene: TRBV6-5; D gene: -; CDR3 protein: CASSLTAGNTIYF; CDR3 DNA: TGTGCCAGCAGTTTAACGGCTGGAAACACCATATATTTT
clone size: once; J gene: TRBJ2-1; V gene: TRBV10-3; D gene: TRBD2; CDR3 protein: CAISRAGGAELYNEQFF; CDR3 DNA: TGTGCCATCAGCAGGGCGGGGGGCGCCGAACTTTACAATGAGCAGTTCTTC
clone size: -; J gene: TRBJ2-1; V gene: TRBV11-2; D gene: -; CDR3 protein: CASSLDLSNEQFF; CDR3 DNA: TGTGCCAGCAGCTTAGATCTGAGCAATGAGCAGTTCTTC
clone size: -; J gene: TRBJ2-3; V gene: TRBV2; D gene: TRBD2; CDR3 protein: CASSEGLVRGTQYF; CDR3 DNA: TGTGCCAGCAGTGAGGGACTAGTTCGGGGTACGCAGTATTTT
clone size: once; J gene: TRBJ1-5; V gene: TRBV7-6; D gene: TRBD1; CDR3 protein: CASSSNRDRGGRQPQHF; CDR3 DNA: TGTGCCAGCAGCTCGAACCGGGACAGGGGCGGACGGCAGCCCCAGCATTTT
clone size: once; J gene: TRBJ2-2; V gene: TRBV4-1; D gene: TRBD2; CDR3 protein: CASSPLAGAGELFF; CDR3 DNA: TGCGCCAGCAGCCCTCTAGCGGGCGCCGGGGAGCTGTTTTTT
clone size: -; J gene: TRBJ2-3; V gene: TRBV5-1; D gene: TRBD2; CDR3 protein: CASSLAVAGHSTDTQYF; CDR3 DNA: TGCGCCAGCAGCTTGGCCGTAGCGGGACACTCGACAGATACGCAGTATTTT
clone size: -; J gene: TRBJ1-2; V gene: TRBV27; D gene: -; CDR3 protein: CASTRWGGNYGYTF; CDR3 DNA: TGTGCCAGCACCCGATGGGGGGGGAATTATGGCTACACCTTC
clone size: -; J gene: TRBJ2-2; V gene: TRBV7-3; D gene: TRBD2; CDR3 protein: CASRSLGLAGEGELFF; CDR3 DNA: TGTGCCAGCAGGTCCCTGGGACTAGCGGGAGAAGGGGAGCTGTTTTTT
clone size: -; J gene: TRBJ2-3; V gene: TRBV9; D gene: -; CDR3 protein: CASSVGWDTQYF; CDR3 DNA: TGTGCCAGCAGCGTCGGTTGGGATACGCAGTATTTT
clone size: -; J gene: TRBJ1-5; V gene: TRBV30; D gene: -; CDR3 protein: CAWSVGGNQPQHF; CDR3 DNA: TGTGCCTGGAGTGTTGGAGGGAATCAGCCCCAGCATTTT
clone size: -; J gene: TRBJ2-2; V gene: TRBV7-6; D gene: TRBD2; CDR3 protein: CASSLVPSGVNTGELFF; CDR3 DNA: TGTGCCAGCAGCTTAGTCCCAAGCGGGGTAAACACCGGGGAGCTGTTTTTT
clone size: -; J gene: TRBJ2-7; V gene: TRBV5-1; D gene: -; CDR3 protein: CASSSSGQGSYEQYF; CDR3 DNA: TGCGCCAGCAGCTCCTCCGGGCAGGGGTCCTACGAGCAGTACTTC
clone size: -; J gene: TRBJ1-4; V gene: TRBV5-1; D gene: -; CDR3 protein: CASSSQTGSNEKLFF; CDR3 DNA: TGCGCCAGCAGCTCGCAGACAGGCTCTAATGAAAAACTGTTTTTT
clone size: -; J gene: TRBJ2-7; V gene: TRBV21-1; D gene: -; CDR3 protein: CASSTGQEQYF; CDR3 DNA: TGTGCCAGCAGCACGGGACAGGAGCAGTACTTC
clone size: -; J gene: TRBJ2-5; V gene: TRBV28; D gene: -; CDR3 protein: CASSLTTGGLGETQYF; CDR3 DNA: TGTGCCAGCAGTTTAACGACAGGAGGACTCGGGGAGACCCAGTACTTC
clone size: -; J gene: TRBJ2-5; V gene: TRBV7-9; D gene: TRBD1; CDR3 protein: CASSPPGQGTPGETQYF; CDR3 DNA: TGTGCCAGCAGCCCACCGGGACAGGGGACTCCAGGGGAGACCCAGTACTTC
clone size: -; J gene: TRBJ2-2; V gene: TRBV5-1; D gene: -; CDR3 protein: CASSPRGNTGELFF; CDR3 DNA: TGCGCCAGCAGCCCCCGAGGGAACACCGGGGAGCTGTTTTTT
clone size: -; J gene: TRBJ1-1; V gene: TRBV10-3; D gene: TRBD1; CDR3 protein: CAISESTGANTEAFF; CDR3 DNA: TGTGCCATCAGTGAGTCGACAGGGGCTAACACTGAAGCTTTCTTT